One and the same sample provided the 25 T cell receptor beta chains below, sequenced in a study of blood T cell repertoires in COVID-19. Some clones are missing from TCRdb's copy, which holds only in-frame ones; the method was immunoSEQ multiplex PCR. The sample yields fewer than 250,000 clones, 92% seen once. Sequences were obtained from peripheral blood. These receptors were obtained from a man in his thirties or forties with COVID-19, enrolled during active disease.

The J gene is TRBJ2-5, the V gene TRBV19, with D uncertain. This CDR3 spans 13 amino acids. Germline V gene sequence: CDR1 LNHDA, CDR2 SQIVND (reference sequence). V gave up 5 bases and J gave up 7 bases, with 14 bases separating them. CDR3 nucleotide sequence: TGTGCCAGTAGTGTTGGCGGCCCGGGGACCCAGTACTTC. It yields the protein CASSVGGPGTQYF.

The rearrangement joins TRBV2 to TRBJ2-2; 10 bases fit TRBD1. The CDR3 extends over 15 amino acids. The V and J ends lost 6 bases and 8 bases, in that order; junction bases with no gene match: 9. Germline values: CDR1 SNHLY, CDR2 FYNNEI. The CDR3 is CASRTGTGAVGELFF. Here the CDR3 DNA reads TGTGCCAGCAGGACCGGGACAGGGGCGGTGGGGGAGCTGTTTTTT.

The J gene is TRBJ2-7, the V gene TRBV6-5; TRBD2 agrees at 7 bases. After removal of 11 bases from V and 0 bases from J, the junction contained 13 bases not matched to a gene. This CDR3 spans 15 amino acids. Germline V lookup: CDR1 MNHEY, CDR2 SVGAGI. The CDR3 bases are TGTGCCTCACAGGAGGGAGGGTCAAGCTCCTACGAGCAGTACTTC. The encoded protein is CASQEGGSSSYEQYF.

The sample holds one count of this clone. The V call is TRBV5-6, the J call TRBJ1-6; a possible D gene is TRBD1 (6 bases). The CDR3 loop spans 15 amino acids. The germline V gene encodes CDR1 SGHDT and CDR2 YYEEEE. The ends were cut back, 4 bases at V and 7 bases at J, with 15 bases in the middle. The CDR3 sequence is CASSAGALGNSPLHF. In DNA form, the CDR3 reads TGTGCCAGCAGCGCGGGGGCTTTGGGAAATTCACCCCTCCACTTT.

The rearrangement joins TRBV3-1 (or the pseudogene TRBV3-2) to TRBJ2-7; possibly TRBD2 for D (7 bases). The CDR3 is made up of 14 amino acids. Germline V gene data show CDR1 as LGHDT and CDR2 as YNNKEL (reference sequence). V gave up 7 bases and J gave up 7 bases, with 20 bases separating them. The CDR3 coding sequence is TGTGCCAGCATCGGAGGAGGGGGGGCGCGGGAGCAGTACTTC. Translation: CASIGGGGAREQYF.

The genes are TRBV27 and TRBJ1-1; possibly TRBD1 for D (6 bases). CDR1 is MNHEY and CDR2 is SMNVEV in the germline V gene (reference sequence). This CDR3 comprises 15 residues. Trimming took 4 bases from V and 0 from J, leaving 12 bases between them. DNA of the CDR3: TGTGCCAGCAGTTCCCGGACAGCTTTGAACACTGAAGCTTTCTTT. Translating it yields CASSSRTALNTEAFF.

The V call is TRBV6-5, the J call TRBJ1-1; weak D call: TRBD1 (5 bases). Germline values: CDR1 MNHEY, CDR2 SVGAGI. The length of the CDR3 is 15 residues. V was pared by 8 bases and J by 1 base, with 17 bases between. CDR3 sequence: CASSVRGARNTEAFF. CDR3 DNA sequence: TGTGCCAGCTCAGTTAGGGGCGCGCGGAACACTGAAGCTTTCTTT.

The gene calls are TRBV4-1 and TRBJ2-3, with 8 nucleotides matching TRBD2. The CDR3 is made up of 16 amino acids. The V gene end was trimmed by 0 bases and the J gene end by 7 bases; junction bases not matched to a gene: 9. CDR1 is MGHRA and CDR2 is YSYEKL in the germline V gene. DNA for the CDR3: TGCGCCAGCAGCCAAGACGCGGGGGGCCAAGTTTATACGCAGTATTTT. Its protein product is CASSQDAGGQVYTQYF.

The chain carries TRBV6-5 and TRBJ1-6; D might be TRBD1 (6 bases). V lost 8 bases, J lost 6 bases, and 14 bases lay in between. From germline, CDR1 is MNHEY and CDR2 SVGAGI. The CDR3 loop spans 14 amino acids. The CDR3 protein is CASGGPEGNSPLHF. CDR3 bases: TGTGCCAGCGGGGGCCCAGAGGGTAATTCACCCCTCCACTTT.

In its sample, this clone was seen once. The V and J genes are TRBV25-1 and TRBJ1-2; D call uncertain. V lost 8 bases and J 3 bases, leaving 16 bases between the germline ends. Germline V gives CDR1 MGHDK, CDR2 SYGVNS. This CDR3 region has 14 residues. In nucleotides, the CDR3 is TGTGCCAGCCTAGGCAGGACTAAGGACTATGGCTACACCTTC. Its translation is CASLGRTKDYGYTF.

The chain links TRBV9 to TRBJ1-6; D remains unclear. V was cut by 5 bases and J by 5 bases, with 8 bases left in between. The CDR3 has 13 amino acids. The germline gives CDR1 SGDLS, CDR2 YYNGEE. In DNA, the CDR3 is TGTGCCAGCAGTGGAGGGAATAATTCACCCCTCCACTTT. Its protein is CASSGGNNSPLHF.

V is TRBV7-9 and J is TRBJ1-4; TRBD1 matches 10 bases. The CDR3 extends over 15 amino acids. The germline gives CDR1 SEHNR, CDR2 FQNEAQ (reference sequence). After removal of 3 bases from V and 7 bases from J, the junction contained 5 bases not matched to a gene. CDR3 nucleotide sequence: TGTGCCAGCAGCTTCGTAGGACAGGGGGGTGAAAAACTGTTTTTT. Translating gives CASSFVGQGGEKLFF.

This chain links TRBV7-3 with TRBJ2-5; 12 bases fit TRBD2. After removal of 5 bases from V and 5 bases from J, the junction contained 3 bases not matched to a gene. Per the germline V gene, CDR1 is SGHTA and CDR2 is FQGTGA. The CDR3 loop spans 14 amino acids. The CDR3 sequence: CASSPSGGAETQYF. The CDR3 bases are TGTGCCAGCAGCCCTAGCGGGGGGGCGGAGACCCAGTACTTC.

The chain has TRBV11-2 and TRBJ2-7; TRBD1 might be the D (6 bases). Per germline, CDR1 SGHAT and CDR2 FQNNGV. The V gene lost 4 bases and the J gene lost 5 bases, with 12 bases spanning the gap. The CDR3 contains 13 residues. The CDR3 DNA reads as TGTGCCAGCAGCTCATACAGGGCCCACGAGCAGTACTTC. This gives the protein CASSSYRAHEQYF.

CDR3 protein: CASSQGQQGNTIYF. In DNA, the CDR3 is TGTGCCAGCAGCCAAGGACAGCAAGGAAACACCATATATTTT. V usage is TRBV6-6 and J usage is TRBJ1-3; a weak D match, TRBD1 (6 bases). CDR3 length: 14 residues. Trimming removed 6 bases from V and 4 bases from J, with 13 bases in between. Germline CDR1 reads MNHNY; CDR2 reads SVGAGI (reference sequence).

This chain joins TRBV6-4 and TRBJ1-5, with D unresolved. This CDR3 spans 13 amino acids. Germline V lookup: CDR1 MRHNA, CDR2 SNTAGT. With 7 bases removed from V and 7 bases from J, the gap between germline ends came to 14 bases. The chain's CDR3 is CASTNDFGQPQHF. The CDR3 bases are TGTGCCAGCACCAACGACTTCGGGCAGCCCCAGCATTTT.

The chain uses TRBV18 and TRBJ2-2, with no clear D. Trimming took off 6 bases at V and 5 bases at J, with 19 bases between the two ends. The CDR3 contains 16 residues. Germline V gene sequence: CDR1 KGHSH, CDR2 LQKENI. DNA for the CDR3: TGTGCCAGCTCCCTTCAGGCACAGTTGGAAACCGGGGAGCTGTTTTTT. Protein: CASSLQAQLETGELFF.

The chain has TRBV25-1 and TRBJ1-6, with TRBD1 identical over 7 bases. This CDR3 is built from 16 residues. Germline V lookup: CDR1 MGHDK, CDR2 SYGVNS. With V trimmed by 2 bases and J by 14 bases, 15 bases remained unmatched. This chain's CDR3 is CASSELRTGGDNALHF. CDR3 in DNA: TGTGCCAGCAGTGAACTCCGGACAGGCGGGGATAATGCCCTCCACTTT. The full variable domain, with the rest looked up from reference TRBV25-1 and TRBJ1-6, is EADIYQTPRYLVIGTGKKITLECSQTMGHDKMYWYQQDPGMELHLIHYSYGVNSTEKGDLSSESTVSRIRTEHFPLTLESARPSHTSQYLCASSELRTGGDNALHFGNGTRLTVT.

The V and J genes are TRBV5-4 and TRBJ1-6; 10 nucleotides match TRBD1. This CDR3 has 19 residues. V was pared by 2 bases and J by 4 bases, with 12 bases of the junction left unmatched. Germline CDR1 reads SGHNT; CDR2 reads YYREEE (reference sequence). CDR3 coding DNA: TGTGCCAGCAGCTTAGGGACAGGGGTGAGTTCGGGATATAATTCACCCCTCCACTTT. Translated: CASSLGTGVSSGYNSPLHF.

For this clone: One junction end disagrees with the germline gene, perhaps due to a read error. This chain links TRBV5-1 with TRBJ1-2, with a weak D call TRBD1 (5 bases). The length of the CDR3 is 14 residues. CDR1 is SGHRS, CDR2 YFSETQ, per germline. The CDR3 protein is CASSLDVTAYRYTF. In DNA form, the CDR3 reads TGCGCCAGCAGCTTGGATGTGACAGCCTATCGCTACACCTTC.

CDR3 DNA sequence: TGTGCCAGCAGCTTCGGAGTTCGCACTGAAGCTTTCTTT. It translates to CASSFGVRTEAFF. This chain connects TRBV5-6 to TRBJ1-1; no reliable D call. Per the germline V gene, CDR1 is SGHDT and CDR2 is YYEEEE. V lost 2 bases and J 4 bases, leaving 9 bases between the germline ends. The CDR3 runs 13 residues.

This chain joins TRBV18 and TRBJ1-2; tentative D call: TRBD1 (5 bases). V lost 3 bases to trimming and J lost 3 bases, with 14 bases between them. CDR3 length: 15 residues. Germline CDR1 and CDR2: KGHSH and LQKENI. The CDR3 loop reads CASSPQAGLYYGYTF. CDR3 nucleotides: TGTGCCAGCTCACCCCAAGCGGGACTCTACTATGGCTACACCTTC.

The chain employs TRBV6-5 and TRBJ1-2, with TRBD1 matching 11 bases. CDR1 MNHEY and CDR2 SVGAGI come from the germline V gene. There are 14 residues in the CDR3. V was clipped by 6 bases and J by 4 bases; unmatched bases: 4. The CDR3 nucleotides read TGTGCCAGCAGCGGGACAGGGGGTATCTATGGCTACACCTTC. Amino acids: CASSGTGGIYGYTF.

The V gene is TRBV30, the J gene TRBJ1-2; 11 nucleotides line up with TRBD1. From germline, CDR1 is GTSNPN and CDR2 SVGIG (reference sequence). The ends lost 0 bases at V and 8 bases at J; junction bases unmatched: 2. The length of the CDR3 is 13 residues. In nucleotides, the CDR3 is TGTGCCTGGAGTGTACGGACAGGGGGCGGCTACACCTTC. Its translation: CAWSVRTGGGYTF.

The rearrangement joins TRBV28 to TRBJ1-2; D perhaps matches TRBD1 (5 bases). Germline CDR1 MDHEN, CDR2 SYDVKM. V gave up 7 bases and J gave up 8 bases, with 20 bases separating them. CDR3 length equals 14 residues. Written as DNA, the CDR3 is TGTGCCAGCAAGGGTCACGGGGGGAGGGGAGGCTACACCTTC. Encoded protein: CASKGHGGRGGYTF.